A single sample is the source of the 22 T cell receptor beta chains below, sequenced in a study of T cell responses to AZD1222 COVID-19 vaccine. Repertoires were generated with immunoSEQ multiplex PCR, while TCRdb's copy carries only in-frame clones and drops some. Of some 120,000 clones in the sample, approximately 83% were seen once. This specimen was peripheral blood, taken on day 0 of AZD1222 vaccination. All receptors derive from an adult in good health.

This clone was seen more than once but under ten times. V usage is TRBV5-1 and J usage is TRBJ2-2, with TRBD2 matching 8 bases. In germline, CDR1 is SGHRS, CDR2 YFSETQ. This CDR3 is 16 amino acids long. J was trimmed by 0 bases and V by 6 bases; bases with no gene match: 7. CDR3: CASNLIAGPNTGELFF. As DNA, the CDR3 is TGCGCCAGCAACCTCATAGCGGGACCGAACACCGGGGAGCTGTTTTTT.

The table lists this clone with a count of one. J is TRBJ1-5 and V is TRBV27; perhaps TRBD1 as D (6 bases). The germline CDR1 and CDR2 sequences are MNHEY and SMNVEV (reference sequence). Trimming removed 5 bases at V and 5 bases at J, with 16 bases between. The CDR3 runs 15 residues. The chain's CDR3 is CASSRQQGRDQPQHF. The CDR3 DNA follows: TGTGCCAGCAGTCGCCAACAGGGACGGGATCAGCCCCAGCATTTT.

This clone was observed once. J is TRBJ2-3 and V is TRBV11-3; D not certain. The CDR3 is 13 amino acids. The V end was cut by 4 bases, the J end by 4 bases, with 9 bases between. CDR1 is SGHNT and CDR2 is YENEEA in the germline V gene. CDR3 nucleotide sequence: TGTGCCAGCAGCTACCTTTTCGCAGATACGCAGTATTTT. This translates into CASSYLFADTQYF.

The V call is TRBV6-4, the J call TRBJ2-7; 9 bases match TRBD2. The CDR3 extends over 13 amino acids. Germline loops: CDR1 MRHNA, CDR2 SNTAGT. The ends lost 9 bases at V and 2 bases at J; junction bases unmatched: 5. As DNA, the CDR3 is TGTGCCAGAATAGCGGGAGTCGCCTACGAGCAGTACTTC. Protein product: CARIAGVAYEQYF.

The chain recombines TRBV19 with TRBJ1-3; D is unclear. CDR3 size: 13 residues. The germline V gene has CDR1 LNHDA and CDR2 SQIVND (reference sequence). V shed 11 bases and J shed 0 bases, with 11 bases lying between them. In DNA, the CDR3 is TGTGCCTCCAGGATCTTCTCTGGAAACACCATATATTTT. It translates to CASRIFSGNTIYF.

The CDR3 DNA is TGTGCCAGCAGCCCGCAGGAGGATTCCGGGGAGCTGTTTTTT. Encoded protein: CASSPQEDSGELFF. The genes are TRBV7-3 and TRBJ2-2; perhaps TRBD2 as D (5 bases). The ends were cut back, 5 bases at V and 6 bases at J, with 13 bases in the middle. The germline CDR1 and CDR2 sequences are SGHTA and FQGTGA. The CDR3 is made up of 14 amino acids.

The rearrangement uses TRBV14 and TRBJ2-1; no definite D call. Germline V gene sequence: CDR1 SGHDN, CDR2 FVKESK. CDR3 length: 14 amino acids. V lost 1 base and J 8 bases, leaving 12 bases between the germline ends. The CDR3 DNA reads as TGTGCCAGCAGCCAAGGGGCTAGAAGTTATGAGCAGTTCTTC. This translates into CASSQGARSYEQFF. The full variable domain, rest sourced from reference TRBV14 and TRBJ2-1, is EAGVTQFPSHSVIEKGQTVTLRCDPISGHDNLYWYRRVMGKEIKFLLHFVKESKQDESGMPNNRFLAERTGGTYSTLKVQPAELEDSGVYFCASSQGARSYEQFFGPGTRLTVL.

This chain uses TRBV18 with TRBJ1-5; 9 bases are shared with TRBD1. The CDR3 has 17 amino acids. Losses at the gene ends were 4 bases for V and 2 bases for J; bases not matched to a gene: 9. Germline CDR1 KGHSH, CDR2 LQKENI. CDR3 region: CASSLGTGLGGNQPQHF. The CDR3 bases are TGTGCCAGCTCACTGGGGACAGGGCTCGGCGGCAATCAGCCCCAGCATTTT.

V and J are TRBV30 and TRBJ1-6, with no clear D. This CDR3 has 15 residues. Germline V lookup: CDR1 GTSNPN, CDR2 SVGIG (reference sequence). The ends were cut back, 1 base at V and 9 bases at J, with 16 bases in the middle. CDR3 sequence: CAWSAPLPTTSPLHF. CDR3 sequence (DNA): TGTGCCTGGAGTGCTCCCTTGCCCACCACTTCACCCCTCCACTTT.

The sample holds a few counts of this clone. The chain employs TRBV30 and TRBJ1-2; no reliable D call. The V end was cut by 2 bases, the J end by 6 bases, with 13 bases between. This CDR3 contains 13 residues. Germline CDR1 GTSNPN, CDR2 SVGIG (reference sequence). The CDR3 DNA is TGTGCCTGGAGTCCCGTAAGAGCCCATGGCTACACCTTC. Amino acids: CAWSPVRAHGYTF. Filled out from reference TRBV30 and TRBJ1-2, the complete variable domain reads SQTIHQWPATLVQPVGSPLSLECTVEGTSNPNLYWYRQAAGRGLQLLFYSVGIGQISSEVPQNLSASRPQDRQFILSSKKLLLSDSGFYLCAWSPVRAHGYTFGSGTRLTVV.

The chain links TRBV7-9 to TRBJ1-5; 11 positions match TRBD1. The V gene end was trimmed by 6 bases and the J gene end by 6 bases; junction bases not matched to a gene: 4. CDR3 length: 14 residues. CDR1 is SEHNR and CDR2 is FQNEAQ in the germline V gene (reference sequence). The DNA of the CDR3 is TGTGCCAGCAGTCGGGGACAGGGGGTTCAGCCCCAGCATTTT. Encoded protein: CASSRGQGVQPQHF.

V gene TRBV7-2 combines with J gene TRBJ1-2; TRBD1 agrees at 8 bases. J was trimmed by 3 bases and V by 6 bases; bases with no gene match: 3. The CDR3 covers 13 residues. Looked up from germline, CDR1 is SGHTA and CDR2 is FQGNSA. CDR3 DNA sequence: TGTGCCAGCAGACAGGACAGGGACTATGGCTACACCTTC. Encoded protein: CASRQDRDYGYTF.

The gene calls are TRBV6-5 and TRBJ1-3, with 7 nucleotides matching TRBD1. The CDR3 loop spans 15 amino acids. Germline-derived CDR1 and CDR2 are MNHEY and SVGAGI. J lost 0 bases, V lost 8 bases, and 7 bases had no gene match. The CDR3 is CASRDSRSSGNTIYF. The DNA of the CDR3 is TGTGCCAGCCGGGACAGCCGGTCCTCTGGAAACACCATATATTTT.

The chain has TRBV6-7 and TRBJ1-5; weak D call: TRBD1 (5 bases). TRBV6-7 falls under the ORF class, with uncertain function. The V and J ends lost 0 bases and 6 bases respectively, with 12 bases between them. This CDR3 contains 15 residues. The CDR3 coding sequence is TGTGCCAGCAGTTACTCGAGGTGGGGACGTCAGCCCCAGCATTTT. Amino acid sequence: CASSYSRWGRQPQHF.

This chain uses TRBV10-3 with TRBJ1-1; the D gene is possibly TRBD1 (5 bases). The V gene's germline CDR1 is ENHRY and CDR2 SYGVKD. The CDR3 runs 15 residues. V shed 4 bases and J shed 0 bases, with 12 bases lying between them. The CDR3 DNA reads as TGTGCCATCAGTGTTAGAGGGGCCTTGAACACTGAAGCTTTCTTT. Amino acid sequence: CAISVRGALNTEAFF.

The chain is built from TRBV11-1 and TRBJ1-1; D call uncertain. In germline, CDR1 is SGHAT, CDR2 FQDESV (reference sequence). The CDR3 loop spans 13 amino acids. V was cut by 2 bases and J by 1 base, with 5 bases left in between. The CDR3: CASSLHQNTEAFF. In DNA, the CDR3 is TGTGCCAGCAGCTTACATCAGAACACTGAAGCTTTCTTT.

The chain couples TRBV19 to TRBJ1-4, with D possibly TRBD1 on 6 matching bases. CDR3 length equals 13 residues. V dropped 1 base and J dropped 7 bases, with 7 bases sitting between them. Germline V CDR1 and CDR2: LNHDA, SQIVND (reference sequence). In nucleotides, the CDR3 is TGTGCCAGTAGTATAGGGACAGCTGAAAAACTGTTTTTT. As protein: CASSIGTAEKLFF.

This clone has only a few counts. V usage is TRBV28 and J usage is TRBJ1-3; D is perhaps TRBD1 (6 bases). The germline CDR1 and CDR2 sequences are MDHEN and SYDVKM. V was pared by 8 bases and J by 0 bases, with 11 bases between. This CDR3 region has 14 residues. The CDR3 region has the DNA TGTGCCAGCCTGGACAGTCTCTCTGGAAACACCATATATTTT. This translates into CASLDSLSGNTIYF.

This chain connects TRBV7-9 to TRBJ2-3; a possible D gene is TRBD2 (5 bases). This CDR3 comprises 15 residues. CDR1 is SEHNR and CDR2 is FQNEAQ in the germline V gene (reference sequence). V dropped 2 bases and J dropped 2 bases, with 11 bases sitting between them. The CDR3 coding sequence is TGTGCCAGCAGCTTACGTCCGGGGAACACAGATACGCAGTATTTT. Translating gives CASSLRPGNTDTQYF.

The rearrangement joins TRBV19 to TRBJ1-4; D not certain. Germline values: CDR1 LNHDA, CDR2 SQIVND (reference sequence). The length of the CDR3 is 15 residues. The V and J ends lost 7 bases and 2 bases respectively, with 14 bases between them. The CDR3 spells CASTEYKWTNEKLFF. The CDR3 region has the DNA TGTGCCAGTACCGAGTATAAGTGGACTAATGAAAAACTGTTTTTT.

This chain links TRBV7-2 with TRBJ2-5, with 8 positions matching TRBD2. Per the germline V gene, CDR1 is SGHTA and CDR2 is FQGNSA. The trim removed 1 base at V and 7 bases at J, leaving 8 bases unmatched. This CDR3 has 15 amino acids. CDR3 DNA sequence: TGTGCCAGCAGCTTAGGTGGCGGGGGGACCAGGACCCAGTACTTC. Its translation is CASSLGGGGTRTQYF.

The J gene is TRBJ1-2, the V gene TRBV19; D call uncertain. The V and J ends lost 4 bases and 8 bases respectively, with 8 bases between them. Germline V lookup: CDR1 LNHDA, CDR2 SQIVND (reference sequence). This CDR3 region has 11 residues. CDR3 nucleotides: TGTGCCAGTAGTACCACTGGGGGCTACACCTTC. Translated, it gives CASSTTGGYTF. The whole variable domain, remainder taken from reference TRBV19 and TRBJ1-2, is DGGITQSPKYLFRKEGQNVTLSCEQNLNHDAMYWYRQDPGQGLRLIYYSQIVNDFQKGDIAEGYSVSREKKESFPLTVTSAQKNPTAFYLCASSTTGGYTFGSGTRLTVV.